Shown below are 26 T cell receptor beta chains from a single sample sequenced in a study of blood T cell repertoires in COVID-19. This table comes from immunoSEQ multiplex PCR, and its TCRdb copy is limited to in-frame clones, with some not included. Of about 200,000 clones in the sample, 70% to 80% were seen once. The sequenced material came from peripheral blood. The receptors derive from a woman in her forties with COVID-19, enrolled during active disease.

This chain uses TRBV6-5 with TRBJ1-5; 9 positions agree with TRBD1. Trimming took 6 bases from V and 2 from J; bases not matched to a gene: 5. The CDR3 is 15 residues long. Looked up from germline, CDR1 is MNHEY and CDR2 is SVGAGI. CDR3 DNA: TGTGCCAGCAGCCTAGACAGGGGGGGCAATCAGCCCCAGCATTTT. This codes for CASSLDRGGNQPQHF.

The chain recombines TRBV2 with TRBJ2-5, with a tentative D call TRBD1 (7 bases). The CDR3 loop spans 13 amino acids. CDR1 and CDR2 (germline): SNHLY, FYNNEI. Trimming shortened V by 5 bases and J by 3 bases, and 10 bases separated the two germline ends. The CDR3 nucleotides read TGTGCCAGCAGTCAGGGGGGTAAAGAGACCCAGTACTTC. This sequence encodes CASSQGGKETQYF.

The rearrangement links TRBV5-1 to TRBJ2-3, with 11 bases that match TRBD2. The germline gives CDR1 SGHRS, CDR2 YFSETQ. This CDR3 is 17 amino acids long. Trimming cost V 4 bases and J 3 bases; bases outside gene matches: 10. CDR3 sequence: CASSRIAGGPGTDTQYF. The CDR3 nucleotides read TGCGCCAGCAGCAGAATAGCGGGGGGGCCGGGGACAGATACGCAGTATTTT.

CDR3 DNA: TGTGCCAGCAGCTCCCCTTGGGGAGAGGGCACTGAAGCTTTCTTT. Encoded protein: CASSSPWGEGTEAFF. V usage is TRBV7-9 and J usage is TRBJ1-1; no clear D gene. Germline lookup yields CDR1 SEHNR and CDR2 FQNEAQ (reference sequence). The CDR3 loop spans 15 amino acids. Trimming removed 4 bases at V and 4 bases at J, with 16 bases between.

The chain combines TRBV28 with TRBJ1-1; D perhaps matches TRBD1 (5 bases). V was trimmed by 2 bases and J by 4 bases, leaving 14 bases between them. The CDR3 loop spans 15 amino acids. CDR1 MDHEN and CDR2 SYDVKM come from the germline V gene. CDR3 in amino acids: CASSLGWGGGTEAFF. CDR3 nucleotides: TGTGCCAGCAGTTTAGGGTGGGGGGGTGGCACTGAAGCTTTCTTT.

The chain recombines TRBV7-2 with TRBJ2-5; 16 nucleotides line up with TRBD2. Germline CDR1 SGHTA, CDR2 FQGNSA. CDR3 length: 17 residues. Unmatched junction bases numbered 7, after V lost 5 bases and J lost 4 bases. DNA of the CDR3: TGTGCCAGCAGCGGGCCGGGACTAGCGGGGGGGCTAGAGACCCAGTACTTC. This encodes CASSGPGLAGGLETQYF.

The chain employs TRBV5-1 and TRBJ1-2; TRBD1 might be the D (6 bases). V shed 0 bases and J shed 1 base, with 16 bases lying between them. The V gene's germline CDR1 is SGHRS and CDR2 YFSETQ. This CDR3 is 17 amino acids long. DNA of the CDR3: TGCGCCAGCAGCTTGGGAGGACAGAAGATTAATAACTATGGCTACACCTTC. Amino acids: CASSLGGQKINNYGYTF. The whole variable domain, remainder taken from reference TRBV5-1 and TRBJ1-2, is KAGVTQTPRYLIKTRGQQVTLSCSPISGHRSVSWYQQTPGQGLQFLFEYFSETQRNKGNFPGRFSGRQFSNSRSEMNVSTLELGDSALYLCASSLGGQKINNYGYTFGSGTRLTVV.

V and J are TRBV19 and TRBJ1-1, with D unclear. The germline V and J ends were trimmed by 3 bases and 7 bases, with 18 bases remaining between them. In germline, CDR1 is LNHDA, CDR2 SQIVND (reference sequence). The CDR3 covers 15 residues. The CDR3 is CASSIDFSGLGEAFF. CDR3 bases: TGTGCCAGTAGTATCGACTTTTCGGGATTAGGTGAAGCTTTCTTT.

This chain links TRBV6-1 with TRBJ2-7; D is possibly TRBD1 (5 bases). The ends were cut back, 2 bases at V and 7 bases at J, with 12 bases in the middle. The CDR3 covers 13 residues. CDR1 MNHNS and CDR2 SASEGT come from the germline V gene. CDR3 amino acids: CASSESQGWEQYF. In DNA form, the CDR3 reads TGTGCCAGCAGTGAATCCCAGGGCTGGGAGCAGTACTTC.

The genes are TRBV7-9 and TRBJ1-1, with D perhaps matching TRBD1 (5 bases). Germline V CDR1 and CDR2: SEHNR, FQNEAQ (reference sequence). V lost 2 bases and J lost 3, with 10 bases in between. This CDR3 has 14 amino acids. The CDR3 loop reads CASSLYGGDTEAFF. In DNA form, the CDR3 reads TGTGCCAGCAGCTTATATGGGGGGGACACTGAAGCTTTCTTT. The whole variable domain, remainder taken from reference TRBV7-9 and TRBJ1-1, is DTGVSQNPRHKITKRGQNVTFRCDPISEHNRLYWYRQTLGQGPEFLTYFQNEAQLEKSRLLSDRFSAERPKGSFSTLEIQRTEQGDSAMYLCASSLYGGDTEAFFGQGTRLTVV.

This chain joins TRBV4-1 and TRBJ1-4, with D tentatively TRBD1 (6 bases). This CDR3 has 16 residues. V lost 2 bases and J lost 4, with 14 bases in between. Germline loops: CDR1 MGHRA, CDR2 YSYEKL. The CDR3 bases are TGCGCCAGCAGCCAACTCACAGGGACCTTTAATGAAAAACTGTTTTTT. Residues: CASSQLTGTFNEKLFF.

CDR3 bases: TGTGCCAGCAGCTTCGCACAGCAGTACCAAGAGACCCAGTACTTC. Translated: CASSFAQQYQETQYF. The gene calls are TRBV5-8 and TRBJ2-5, with D unclear. The CDR3 is made up of 15 amino acids. V lost 2 bases and J 0 bases, leaving 11 bases between the germline ends. Germline V lookup: CDR1 SGHTS, CDR2 YDEGEE.

The chain's CDR3 is CASSLQGARAFF. CDR3 nucleotides: TGTGCCAGCAGCTTACAGGGGGCGAGGGCTTTCTTT. The chain is built from TRBV5-4 and TRBJ1-1, with 9 bases aligning to TRBD1. CDR3 size: 12 residues. The V and J ends lost 2 bases and 11 bases, in that order; junction bases with no gene match: 4. The germline V gene has CDR1 SGHNT and CDR2 YYREEE (reference sequence). The full variable domain, its missing parts supplied by reference TRBV5-4 and TRBJ1-1, is ETGVTQSPTHLIKTRGQQVTLRCSSQSGHNTVSWYQQALGQGPQFIFQYYREEENGRGNFPPRFSGLQFPNYSSELNVNALELDDSALYLCASSLQGARAFFGQGTRLTVV.

CDR3 residues: CASSIDSFGQGSYEKLFF. CDR3 bases: TGTGCCAGTAGTATAGACTCCTTCGGACAGGGTTCTTATGAAAAACTGTTTTTT. The chain is built from TRBV19 and TRBJ1-4; 8 bases are a match to TRBD1. The V gene's germline CDR1 is LNHDA and CDR2 SQIVND (reference sequence). This CDR3 is 18 amino acids long. V was clipped by 0 bases and J by 6 bases; unmatched bases: 12.

The J gene is TRBJ1-1, the V gene TRBV6-5; 8 positions match TRBD1. There are 14 residues in the CDR3. Germline loops: CDR1 MNHEY, CDR2 SVGAGI. Germline trimming cut 3 bases from V and 4 bases from J; bases unmatched to any gene: 4. For the CDR3, the DNA is TGTGCCAGCAGTTATCAACAGGGGGTCACTGAAGCTTTCTTT. Residues: CASSYQQGVTEAFF.

The chain is built from TRBV11-2 and TRBJ2-1, with D perhaps TRBD2 (6 bases). With 1 base removed from V and 6 bases from J, the gap between germline ends came to 10 bases. This CDR3 region has 14 residues. The germline gives CDR1 SGHAT, CDR2 FQNNGV. In DNA form, the CDR3 reads TGTGCCAGCAGCTTAGGCGTTAGCGGCAATGAGCAGTTCTTC. It codes for CASSLGVSGNEQFF.

The rearrangement joins TRBV5-6 to TRBJ2-3; D possibly corresponds to TRBD1 (5 bases). Trimming shortened V by 2 bases and J by 0 bases, and 7 bases separated the two germline ends. The germline CDR1 and CDR2 sequences are SGHDT and YYEEEE. CDR3 length: 14 amino acids. DNA of the CDR3: TGTGCCAGCAGCTTCGACAGTAGCACAGATACGCAGTATTTT. This gives the protein CASSFDSSTDTQYF.

This clone was seen more than once but under ten times. This rearrangement joins TRBV18 to TRBJ2-7; 7 nucleotides match TRBD1. The CDR3 totals 13 residues. Germline loops: CDR1 KGHSH, CDR2 LQKENI. The ends lost 3 bases at V and 6 bases at J; junction bases unmatched: 5. The chain's CDR3 is CASSPTGSIEQYF. The CDR3 DNA reads TGTGCCAGCTCACCGACAGGGTCCATCGAGCAGTACTTC.

The rearrangement joins TRBV9 to TRBJ1-2; tentative D call: TRBD1 (6 bases). The CDR3 extends over 15 amino acids. The germline V and J ends were trimmed by 2 bases and 7 bases, with 18 bases remaining between them. The germline V gene encodes CDR1 SGDLS and CDR2 YYNGEE. In DNA form, the CDR3 reads TGTGCCAGCAGCGTCGCAGGGGTACTTTCTGGTGGCTACACCTTC. Translated, it gives CASSVAGVLSGGYTF.

The J gene is TRBJ2-3, the V gene TRBV2; 9 bases are shared with TRBD1. The length of the CDR3 is 14 residues. In germline, CDR1 is SNHLY, CDR2 FYNNEI. With 6 bases clipped from V and 6 bases from J, the junction kept 7 bases outside the gene matches. The CDR3 here is CASSRGTGFDTQYF. Written as DNA, the CDR3 is TGTGCCAGCAGCAGGGGGACAGGGTTCGATACGCAGTATTTT.

Worth noting for this clone: With a much larger clone just one base away, this may be a read error. This chain links TRBV11-1 with TRBJ2-3, with D hard to call. Germline-derived CDR1 and CDR2 are SGHAT and FQDESV (reference sequence). Trimming cost V 5 bases and J 2 bases, with 5 bases left between them. The CDR3 runs to 12 residues. The CDR3, as DNA: TGTGCCAGCAGCCAACTCACAGATACGCAGTATTTT. Encoded protein: CASSQLTDTQYF.

The chain has TRBV12-5 and TRBJ2-3; 8 bases match TRBD2. With V trimmed by 1 base and J by 5 bases, 5 bases remained unmatched. Germline V gene data show CDR1 as LGHNT and CDR2 as FRNRAP. This CDR3 is 15 amino acids long. CDR3 loop: CASGLEAGAGDTQYF. As DNA, the CDR3 is TGTGCTAGTGGTTTGGAAGCGGGAGCGGGAGATACGCAGTATTTT.

CDR3 region: CASSLRRTDTQYF. DNA for the CDR3: TGTGCCAGCAGTCTGCGGCGCACAGATACGCAGTATTTT. The rearrangement uses TRBV12-3 or TRBV12-4 and TRBJ2-3; D is unclear. Trimming removed 5 bases at V and 1 base at J, with 7 bases between. This CDR3 has 13 amino acids.

A word on this clone: Other DNA variants within this sample encode the same CDR3. The CDR3 DNA sequence: TGCGCCAGCAGCTCCGGACTCATGAACACTGAAGCTTTCTTT. This codes for CASSSGLMNTEAFF. The rearrangement links TRBV5-1 to TRBJ1-1; D gene ambiguous. Germline assignment: CDR1 SGHRS and CDR2 YFSETQ. V was cut by 3 bases and J by 0 bases, with 9 bases left in between. The CDR3 totals 14 residues.

This rearrangement joins TRBV6-5 to TRBJ1-3, with D perhaps matching TRBD1 (6 bases). This CDR3 is built from 14 residues. Germline V CDR1 and CDR2: MNHEY, SVGAGI. V dropped 2 bases and J dropped 4 bases, with 9 bases sitting between them. The CDR3 DNA reads TGTGCCAGCAGTTACAGGGGGAAAGGAAACACCATATATTTT. This encodes CASSYRGKGNTIYF.

The V call is TRBV11-2, the J call TRBJ2-7, with 7 bases fitting TRBD1. V trimming: 5 bases; J trimming: 6 bases; junction bases outside the gene matches: 10. The germline CDR1 and CDR2 sequences are SGHAT and FQNNGV. There are 14 residues in the CDR3. This chain's CDR3 is CASSKRDSLSEQYF. CDR3 in DNA: TGTGCCAGCAGCAAGAGGGACAGCTTATCCGAGCAGTACTTC.